The T cell receptor beta chain under discussion was sequenced for a study of cytomegalovirus exposure and HLA in healthy donors. General study results and limits: Per published reports, the classifier diagnosed cytomegalovirus status with high specificity and sensitivity.

The PCR had 60 Vbeta and 13 Jbeta primers. Some clones are missing from TCRdb's copy, which holds only in-frame ones; the method was immunoSEQ multiplex PCR. Among around 76,000 clones listed, approximately 70% were seen once. Germline-derived CDR1 and CDR2 are LNHDA and SQIVND (reference sequence). Trimming pared 3 bases from V and 0 bases from J, leaving 9 bases between. This CDR3 contains 15 residues. To note about this clone: Its antigen is unknown.

V is TRBV19 and J is TRBJ1-5; D is undetermined. The specimen sequenced was PBMCs. The receptor comes from a woman aged 45-65 years in good health and CMV-seropositive. CDR3 sequence reads: CASSIGGYSNQPQHF. As DNA, the CDR3 is TGTGCCAGTAGTATTGGAGGGTATAGCAATCAGCCCCAGCATTTT. The full variable domain, in which reference TRBV19 and TRBJ1-5 provide the parts outside the CDR3, is DGGITQSPKYLFRKEGQNVTLSCEQNLNHDAMYWYRQDPGQGLRLIYYSQIVNDFQKGDIAEGYSVSREKKESFPLTVTSAQKNPTAFYLCASSIGGYSNQPQHFGDGTRLSIL.